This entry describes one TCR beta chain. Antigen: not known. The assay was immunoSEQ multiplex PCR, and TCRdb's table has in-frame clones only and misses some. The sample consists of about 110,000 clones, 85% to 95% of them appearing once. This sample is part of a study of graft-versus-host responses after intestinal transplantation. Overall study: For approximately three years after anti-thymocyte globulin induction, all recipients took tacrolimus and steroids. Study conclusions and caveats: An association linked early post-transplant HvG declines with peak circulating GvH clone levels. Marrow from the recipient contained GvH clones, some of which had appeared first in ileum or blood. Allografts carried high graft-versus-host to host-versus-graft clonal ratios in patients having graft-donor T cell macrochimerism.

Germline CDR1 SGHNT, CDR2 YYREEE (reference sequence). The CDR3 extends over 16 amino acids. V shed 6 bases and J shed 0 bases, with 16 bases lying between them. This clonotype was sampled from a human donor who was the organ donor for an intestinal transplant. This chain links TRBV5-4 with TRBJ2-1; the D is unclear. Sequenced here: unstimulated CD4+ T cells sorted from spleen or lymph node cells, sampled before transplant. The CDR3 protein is CASTPGRAVSYNEQFF. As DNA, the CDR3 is TGTGCCAGCACCCCGGGTAGGGCGGTCTCCTACAATGAGCAGTTCTTC.